The next 8 T cell receptor beta chains were all read from a single sample in a study of CD8+CD57+ T cells in acquired aplastic anemia. Genomic DNA constituted the template upon which TCR beta VDJ and CDR3 profiling was performed. TCRdb fed the reads into MiXCR, producing one record per CDR3 protein. The profile covers around 68,000 distinct CDR3 sequences, with roughly half appearing a single time and about 9% taken by the ten largest. Sequencing input: sorted CD4+, CD8+, or CD8+CD57+ T cells (not recorded which) from PBMCs. All receptors derive from a human donor in good health, serving as a control.

This clonotype was found a few times. This chain connects TRBV15 to TRBJ2-7, with 8 bases that match TRBD1. The CDR3 is 17 residues long. J lost 2 bases, V lost 1 base, and 10 bases had no gene match. CDR1 LNHNV and CDR2 YYDKDF come from the germline V gene (reference sequence). The DNA for the CDR3 is TGTGCCACCAGCAGAGCCTCAGGACAGGGTCTTGCCTACGAGCAGTACTTC. This translates into CATSRASGQGLAYEQYF.

This clonotype is labeled medium-sized (0.01 to 0.1%). This chain joins TRBV7-9 and TRBJ1-1; D is unclear. The length of the CDR3 is 12 residues. CDR1 SEHNR and CDR2 FQNEAQ come from the germline V gene (reference sequence). The V end lost 4 bases, the J end lost 3 bases, and 6 bases lay between the germline ends. CDR3 DNA: TGTGCCAGCAGCTCTGGGTACACTGAAGCTTTCTTT. Protein product: CASSSGYTEAFF.

The chain recombines TRBV20-1 with TRBJ1-2; D remains unclear. CDR3 length: 12 amino acids. Germline values: CDR1 DFQATT, CDR2 SNEGSKA (reference sequence). V lost 5 bases and J lost 2, with 9 bases in between. CDR3 in DNA: TGCAGTGCTCCCCTTACCAACTATGGCTACACCTTC. Amino acid sequence: CSAPLTNYGYTF.

At least ten counts were recorded for this clonotype. The chain recombines TRBV7-2 with TRBJ2-1, with TRBD2 matching over 12 bases. The CDR3 spans 17 residues. V shed 0 bases, J shed 8 bases, and the junction held 8 bases outside the gene matches. CDR1 is SGHTA, CDR2 FQGNSA, per germline. This CDR3 is CASSLAPSGGAKDEQFF. In nucleotides, the CDR3 is TGTGCCAGCAGCTTAGCGCCTAGCGGGGGGGCCAAGGATGAGCAGTTCTTC.

This clonotype showed up many times. A much larger clone is a single base away; this may be a read error. This chain connects TRBV2 to TRBJ2-7, with unresolved D. V was shortened by 8 bases and J by 5 bases, with 16 bases between the two germline ends. The CDR3 is 13 amino acids. CDR1 and CDR2 (germline): SNHLY, FYNNEI. Written as DNA, the CDR3 is TGTGCCAGCGGGCGGAGCTCCTTCCACGAGCAGTACTTC. Translating it yields CASGRSSFHEQYF.

V gene TRBV10-1 combines with J gene TRBJ2-2, with 11 bases lining up with TRBD2. The CDR3 contains 16 residues. V shed 3 bases, J shed 5 bases, and the junction held 5 bases outside the gene matches. Looked up from germline, CDR1 is WNHNN and CDR2 is SYGVQD (reference sequence). The CDR3 DNA sequence: TGCGCCAGCAGTGAAGCTAGCGGGAGGAAGACCGGGGAGCTGTTTTTT. Translated: CASSEASGRKTGELFF.

The table lists this clonotype with many counts. The chain uses TRBV5-6 and TRBJ1-6; 9 nucleotides agree with TRBD1. The length of the CDR3 is 15 residues. From germline, CDR1 is SGHDT and CDR2 YYEEEE. V lost 4 bases to trimming and J lost 7 bases; unmatched junction nucleotides: 6. CDR3 sequence reads: CASSDGTGGNSPLHF. The CDR3 region has the DNA TGTGCCAGCAGCGACGGTACAGGGGGCAATTCACCCCTCCACTTT.

The rearrangement uses TRBV9 and TRBJ1-2; D is unclear. CDR3 size: 11 residues. Trimming pared 0 bases from V and 13 bases from J, leaving 10 bases between. Looked up from germline, CDR1 is SGDLS and CDR2 is YYNGEE. DNA for the CDR3: TGTGCCAGCAGCGTAGAAGGGTATGGCACCTTC. It codes for CASSVEGYGTF.